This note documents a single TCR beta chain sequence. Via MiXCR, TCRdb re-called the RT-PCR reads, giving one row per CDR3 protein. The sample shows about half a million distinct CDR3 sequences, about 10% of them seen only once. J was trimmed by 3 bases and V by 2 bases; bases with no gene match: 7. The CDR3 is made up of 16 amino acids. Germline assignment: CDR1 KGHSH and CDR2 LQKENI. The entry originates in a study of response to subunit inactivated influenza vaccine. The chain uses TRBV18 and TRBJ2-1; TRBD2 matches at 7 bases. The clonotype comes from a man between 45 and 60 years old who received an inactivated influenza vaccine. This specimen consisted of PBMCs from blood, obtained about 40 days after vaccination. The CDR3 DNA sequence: TGTGCCAGCTCACCATCAGGTACTAGCGTCTACAATGAGCAGTTCTTC. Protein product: CASSPSGTSVYNEQFF.